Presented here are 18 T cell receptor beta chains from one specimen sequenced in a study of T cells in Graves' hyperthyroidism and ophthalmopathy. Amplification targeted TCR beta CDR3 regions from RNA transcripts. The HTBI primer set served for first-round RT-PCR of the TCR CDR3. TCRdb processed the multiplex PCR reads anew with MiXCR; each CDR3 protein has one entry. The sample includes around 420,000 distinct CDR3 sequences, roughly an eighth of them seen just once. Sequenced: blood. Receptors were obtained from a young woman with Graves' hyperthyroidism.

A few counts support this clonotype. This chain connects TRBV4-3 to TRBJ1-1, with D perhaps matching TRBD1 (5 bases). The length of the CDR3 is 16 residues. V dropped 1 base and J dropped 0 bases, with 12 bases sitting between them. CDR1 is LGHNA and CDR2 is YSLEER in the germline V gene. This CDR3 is CASSQAKGRMNTEAFF. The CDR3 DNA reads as TGCGCCAGCAGCCAAGCGAAGGGACGGATGAACACTGAAGCTTTCTTT.

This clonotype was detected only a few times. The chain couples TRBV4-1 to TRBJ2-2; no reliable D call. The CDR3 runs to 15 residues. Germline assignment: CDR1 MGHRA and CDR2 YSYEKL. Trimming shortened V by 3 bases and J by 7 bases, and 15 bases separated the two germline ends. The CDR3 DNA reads TGCGCCAGCAGCCAGTCGATCCGAATTGACGGGGAGCTGTTTTTT. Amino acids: CASSQSIRIDGELFF.

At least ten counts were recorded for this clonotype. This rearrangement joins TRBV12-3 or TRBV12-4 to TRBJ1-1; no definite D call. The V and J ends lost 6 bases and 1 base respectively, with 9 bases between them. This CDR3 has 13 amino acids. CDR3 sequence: CASRNLENTEAFF. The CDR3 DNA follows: TGTGCCAGCAGGAACCTGGAGAACACTGAAGCTTTCTTT.

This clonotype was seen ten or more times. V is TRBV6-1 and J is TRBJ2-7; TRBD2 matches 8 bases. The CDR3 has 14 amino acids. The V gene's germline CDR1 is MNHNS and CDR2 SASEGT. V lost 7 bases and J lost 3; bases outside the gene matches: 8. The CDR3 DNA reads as TGTGCCAGCACCATGGGGGGGACTAGCTACGAGCAGTACTTC. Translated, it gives CASTMGGTSYEQYF.

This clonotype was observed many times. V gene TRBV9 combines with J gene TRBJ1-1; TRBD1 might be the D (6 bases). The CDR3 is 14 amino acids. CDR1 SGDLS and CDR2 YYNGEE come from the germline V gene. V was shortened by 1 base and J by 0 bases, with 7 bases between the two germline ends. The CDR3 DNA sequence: TGTGCCAGCAGCGTAACAGGGCTGAACACTGAAGCTTTCTTT. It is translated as CASSVTGLNTEAFF.

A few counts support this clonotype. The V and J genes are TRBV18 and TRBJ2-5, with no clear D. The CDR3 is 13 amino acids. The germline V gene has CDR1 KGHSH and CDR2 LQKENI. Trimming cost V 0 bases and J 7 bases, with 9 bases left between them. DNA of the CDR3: TGTGCCAGCTCACCACCTAACTTCGGGACCCAGTACTTC. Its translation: CASSPPNFGTQYF.

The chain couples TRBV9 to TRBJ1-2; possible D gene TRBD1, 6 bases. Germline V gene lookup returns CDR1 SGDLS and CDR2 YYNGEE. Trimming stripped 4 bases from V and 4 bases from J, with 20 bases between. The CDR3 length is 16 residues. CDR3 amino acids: CASSSGETTGPYGYTF. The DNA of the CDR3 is TGTGCCAGCAGCTCTGGGGAGACGACAGGCCCCTATGGCTACACCTTC.

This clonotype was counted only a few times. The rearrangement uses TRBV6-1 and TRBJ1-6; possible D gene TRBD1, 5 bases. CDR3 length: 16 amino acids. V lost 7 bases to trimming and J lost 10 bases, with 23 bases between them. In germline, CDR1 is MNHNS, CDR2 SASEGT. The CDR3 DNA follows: TGTGCCAGCATCGGTATGGTGCAGGCAGGGTTATCACCCCTCCACTTT. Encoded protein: CASIGMVQAGLSPLHF.

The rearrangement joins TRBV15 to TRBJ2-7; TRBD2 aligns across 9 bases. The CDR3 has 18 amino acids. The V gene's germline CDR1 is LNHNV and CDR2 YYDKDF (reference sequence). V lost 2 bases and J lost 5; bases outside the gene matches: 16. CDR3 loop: CATSRSTNLAGTGNEQYF. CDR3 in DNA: TGTGCCACCAGCAGATCTACCAATCTAGCGGGAACTGGGAACGAGCAGTACTTC.

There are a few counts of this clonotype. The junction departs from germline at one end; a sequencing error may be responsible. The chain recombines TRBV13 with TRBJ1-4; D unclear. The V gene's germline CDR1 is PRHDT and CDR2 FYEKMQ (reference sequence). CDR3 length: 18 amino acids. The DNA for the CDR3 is TGTGCCAGCAGCCAAAGGACCGAATACCCTACAACTAATGAAAAACTGGTTTTT. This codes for CASSQRTEYPTTNEKLVF.

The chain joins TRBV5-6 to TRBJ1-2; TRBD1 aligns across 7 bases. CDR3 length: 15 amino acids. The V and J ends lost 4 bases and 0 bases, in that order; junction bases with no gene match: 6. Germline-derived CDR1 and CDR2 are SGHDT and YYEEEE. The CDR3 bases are TGTGCCAGCAGCGAGGACAGGCCTGCTAACTATGGCTACACCTTC. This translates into CASSEDRPANYGYTF.

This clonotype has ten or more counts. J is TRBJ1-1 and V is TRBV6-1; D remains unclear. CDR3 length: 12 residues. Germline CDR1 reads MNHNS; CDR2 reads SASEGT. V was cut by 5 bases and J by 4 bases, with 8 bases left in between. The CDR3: CASSQDPTEAFF. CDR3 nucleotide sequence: TGTGCCAGCAGTCAGGACCCCACTGAAGCTTTCTTT.

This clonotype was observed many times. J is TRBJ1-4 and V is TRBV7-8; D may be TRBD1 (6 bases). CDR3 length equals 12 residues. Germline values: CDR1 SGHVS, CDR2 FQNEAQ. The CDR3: CAIPGANEKLFF. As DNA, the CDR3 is TGTGCTATCCCAGGGGCTAATGAAAAACTGTTTTTT.

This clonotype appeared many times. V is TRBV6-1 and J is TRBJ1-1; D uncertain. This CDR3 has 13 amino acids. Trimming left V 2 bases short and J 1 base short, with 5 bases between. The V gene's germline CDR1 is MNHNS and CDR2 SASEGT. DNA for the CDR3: TGTGCCAGCAGTGAAAGCGGGAACACTGAAGCTTTCTTT. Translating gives CASSESGNTEAFF.

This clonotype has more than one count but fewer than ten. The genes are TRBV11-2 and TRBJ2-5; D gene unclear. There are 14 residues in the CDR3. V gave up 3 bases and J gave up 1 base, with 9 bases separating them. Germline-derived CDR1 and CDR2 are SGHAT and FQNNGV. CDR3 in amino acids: CASSFFSGQETQYF. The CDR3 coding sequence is TGTGCCAGCAGCTTTTTCTCAGGCCAAGAGACCCAGTACTTC.

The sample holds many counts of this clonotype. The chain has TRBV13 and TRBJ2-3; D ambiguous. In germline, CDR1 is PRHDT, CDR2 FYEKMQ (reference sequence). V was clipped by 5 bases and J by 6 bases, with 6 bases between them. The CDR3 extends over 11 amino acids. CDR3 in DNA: TGTGCCAGCAGCGTTAAGGATACGCAGTATTTT. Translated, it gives CASSVKDTQYF.

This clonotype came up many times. In DNA, the CDR3 is TGTGCCAGCAGCTTAGACCTTCAGGACAGGGGCGCCTACAATGAGCAGTTCTTC. Protein product: CASSLDLQDRGAYNEQFF. The J gene is TRBJ2-1, the V gene TRBV11-2; 9 nucleotides match TRBD1. The CDR3 sequence is 18 residues long. Germline CDR1 SGHAT, CDR2 FQNNGV. V trimming: 0 bases; J trimming: 2 bases; junction bases outside the gene matches: 8.

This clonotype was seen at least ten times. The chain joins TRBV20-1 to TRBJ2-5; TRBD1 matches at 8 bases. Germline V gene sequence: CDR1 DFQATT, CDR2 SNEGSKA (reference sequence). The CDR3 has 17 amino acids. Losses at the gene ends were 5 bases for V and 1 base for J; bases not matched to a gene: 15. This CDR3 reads CSAPIGETGVIQETQYF. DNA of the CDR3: TGCAGTGCTCCTATTGGTGAGACAGGGGTTATCCAAGAGACCCAGTACTTC.